One and the same sample provided the 18 T cell receptor beta chains below, sequenced in a study of T cell responses to AZD1222 COVID-19 vaccine. The method was immunoSEQ multiplex PCR; TCRdb's version includes in-frame clones alone and lacks a portion of them. The sample lists some 150,000 clones, 90% occurring once. The material was peripheral blood, obtained 28 days after the second AZD1222 dose. The receptors come from an adult who received the AZD1222 COVID-19 vaccine.

The rearrangement joins TRBV6-5 to TRBJ1-6; D is unresolved. The CDR3 runs to 15 residues. Germline V gene data show CDR1 as MNHEY and CDR2 as SVGAGI. V was pared by 2 bases and J by 8 bases, with 13 bases between. CDR3 in DNA: TGTGCCAGCAGTTACAGTTCAGCGTGGGATTCACCCCTCCACTTT. Translating gives CASSYSSAWDSPLHF.

The chain employs TRBV7-9 and TRBJ1-2; the D is unclear. With 6 bases removed from V and 0 bases from J, the gap between germline ends came to 17 bases. Germline assignment: CDR1 SEHNR and CDR2 FQNEAQ (reference sequence). This CDR3 has 16 amino acids. The CDR3: CASRPLWGEANYGYTF. CDR3 sequence (DNA): TGTGCCAGCAGACCCTTGTGGGGTGAAGCTAACTATGGCTACACCTTC. Looking up the rest from reference TRBV7-9 and TRBJ1-2 gives the full variable domain: DTGVSQNPRHKITKRGQNVTFRCDPISEHNRLYWYRQTLGQGPEFLTYFQNEAQLEKSRLLSDRFSAERPKGSFSTLEIQRTEQGDSAMYLCASRPLWGEANYGYTFGSGTRLTVV.

V and J are TRBV27 and TRBJ2-3, with D unresolved. The ends were cut back, 1 base at V and 6 bases at J, with 11 bases in the middle. CDR1 and CDR2 from the germline V gene are MNHEY and SMNVEV (reference sequence). The CDR3 is made up of 14 amino acids. Written as DNA, the CDR3 is TGTGCCAGCAGTTTATACTCCCTGGCTGATACGCAGTATTTT. This gives the protein CASSLYSLADTQYF.

The chain combines TRBV18 with TRBJ2-1; 10 bases align to TRBD2. CDR3 length equals 13 residues. Trimming cost V 7 bases and J 4 bases; bases outside gene matches: 1. The germline V gene encodes CDR1 KGHSH and CDR2 LQKENI. This CDR3 reads CASYSGGYNEQFF. Here the CDR3 DNA reads TGTGCCAGCTATAGCGGGGGGTACAATGAGCAGTTCTTC. Looking up the rest from reference TRBV18 and TRBJ2-1 gives the full variable domain: NAGVMQNPRHLVRRRGQEARLRCSPMKGHSHVYWYRQLPEEGLKFMVYLQKENIIDESGMPKERFSAEFPKEGPSILRIQQVVRGDSAAYFCASYSGGYNEQFFGPGTRLTVL.

The chain carries TRBV5-1 and TRBJ2-7, with D possibly called TRBD1 or TRBD2 (5 bases each). Deletions cut 1 base from V and 3 bases from J, with 14 bases between. Germline V lookup: CDR1 SGHRS, CDR2 YFSETQ. The CDR3 is 15 amino acids. CDR3 protein: CASSLTVGALYEQYF. The CDR3, as DNA: TGCGCCAGCAGCTTGACGGTCGGGGCTCTCTACGAGCAGTACTTC.

V and J are TRBV3-1 (or the pseudogene TRBV3-2) and TRBJ2-7; D uncertain. This CDR3 has 11 amino acids. V lost 1 base and J lost 6, with 4 bases in between. The V gene's germline CDR1 is LGHDT and CDR2 YNNKEL (reference sequence). The CDR3 loop reads CASSQGVEQYF. CDR3 bases: TGTGCCAGCAGCCAAGGGGTCGAGCAGTACTTC.

This clone was seen a handful of times. The V and J genes are TRBV12-3 or TRBV12-4 and TRBJ1-2; tentative D call: TRBD1 (6 bases). This CDR3 is 12 amino acids long. V was shortened by 6 bases and J by 4 bases, with 9 bases between the two germline ends. CDR3 region: CASRGHGYGYTF. In nucleotides, the CDR3 is TGTGCCAGCAGGGGACATGGCTATGGCTACACCTTC.

This chain's CDR3 is CASNPSAARGYNEQFF. CDR3 DNA sequence: TGTGCCAGCAACCCCTCAGCAGCAAGGGGTTACAATGAGCAGTTCTTC. This rearrangement joins TRBV28 to TRBJ2-1; D is perhaps TRBD1 (5 bases). The V gene's germline CDR1 is MDHEN and CDR2 SYDVKM. Trimming took 7 bases from V and 4 from J, leaving 20 bases between them. CDR3 length: 16 amino acids.

The chain is built from TRBV6-1 and TRBJ1-1, with a possible D match to TRBD1 (6 bases). CDR3 length: 15 residues. V shed 2 bases and J shed 1 base, with 11 bases lying between them. CDR1 and CDR2 (germline): MNHNS, SASEGT. The CDR3 sequence: CASSETGLANTEAFF. In DNA form, the CDR3 reads TGTGCCAGCAGTGAAACAGGGTTGGCGAACACTGAAGCTTTCTTT.

This clone was detected a few times. CDR3 protein: CSARAGYEQYF. In DNA form, the CDR3 reads TGCAGTGCTAGAGCAGGCTACGAGCAGTACTTC. This chain joins TRBV20-1 and TRBJ2-7, with D unresolved. Germline V CDR1 and CDR2: DFQATT, SNEGSKA (reference sequence). The V end lost 1 base, the J end lost 3 bases, and 4 bases lay between the germline ends. The CDR3 is made up of 11 amino acids.

The chain is built from TRBV6-1 and TRBJ1-1; no clear D gene. The germline V gene has CDR1 MNHNS and CDR2 SASEGT. The germline V and J ends were trimmed by 0 bases and 5 bases, with 13 bases remaining between them. The CDR3 is made up of 15 amino acids. The DNA of the CDR3 is TGTGCCAGCAGTGAAGCCTTCGGAGTGGGGACTGAAGCTTTCTTT. Its protein product is CASSEAFGVGTEAFF.

The rearrangement joins TRBV19 to TRBJ2-1; either TRBD1 or TRBD2 may supply D (5 bases each). V was pared by 3 bases and J by 6 bases, with 18 bases between. Germline assignment: CDR1 LNHDA and CDR2 SQIVND (reference sequence). The CDR3 sequence is 16 residues long. CDR3 protein: CASSMAAGMGRNEQFF. The CDR3 bases are TGTGCCAGTAGTATGGCCGCGGGCATGGGGCGCAATGAGCAGTTCTTC.

V and J are TRBV3-1 (or the pseudogene TRBV3-2) and TRBJ1-2; no firm D call. The CDR3 is 18 amino acids. Germline CDR1 reads LGHDT; CDR2 reads YNNKEL (reference sequence). V lost 0 bases, J lost 6 bases, and 23 bases lay in between. The CDR3 reads CASSQDYGRGYPLNGYTF. The DNA for the CDR3 is TGTGCCAGCAGCCAAGATTACGGCCGTGGGTACCCCTTAAATGGCTACACCTTC.

The J gene is TRBJ2-1, the V gene TRBV6-1, with 7 bases that match TRBD2. This CDR3 comprises 16 residues. The germline CDR1 and CDR2 sequences are MNHNS and SASEGT. After removal of 4 bases from V and 2 bases from J, the junction contained 8 bases not matched to a gene. The CDR3 region has the DNA TGTGCCAGCAGTGCGCAGCCTAGCGGTGCCTACAATGAGCAGTTCTTC. Residues: CASSAQPSGAYNEQFF.

The chain employs TRBV29-1 and TRBJ2-2; 8 bases fit TRBD1. Germline assignment: CDR1 SQVTM and CDR2 ANQGSEA. This CDR3 contains 14 residues. J was trimmed by 4 bases and V by 8 bases; bases with no gene match: 9. The CDR3 DNA is TGCAGCACTACGGACAGGGCTGGCACCGGGGAGCTGTTTTTT. This translates into CSTTDRAGTGELFF.

This chain uses TRBV27 with TRBJ2-7; TRBD2 matches 10 bases. Per the germline V gene, CDR1 is MNHEY and CDR2 is SMNVEV (reference sequence). The V gene end was trimmed by 6 bases and the J gene end by 7 bases; junction bases not matched to a gene: 9. This CDR3 region has 14 residues. CDR3 in DNA: TGTGCCAGCAGGGCCCCGGGACTAGCGAGGGAGCAGTACTTC. Translation: CASRAPGLAREQYF.

The rearrangement joins TRBV19 to TRBJ1-5; TRBD1 is a possible D gene (5 bases). CDR3 length: 13 amino acids. V was clipped by 7 bases and J by 5 bases, with 12 bases between them. CDR1 is LNHDA and CDR2 is SQIVND in the germline V gene (reference sequence). CDR3 bases: TGTGCCAGTACACGGGGGAACTATCAGCCCCAGCATTTT. It translates to CASTRGNYQPQHF.

V usage is TRBV25-1 and J usage is TRBJ2-1, with 9 nucleotides matching TRBD2. V gave up 7 bases and J gave up 6 bases; unmatched junction bases: 4. This CDR3 has 13 residues. Germline CDR1 reads MGHDK; CDR2 reads SYGVNS. CDR3 residues: CASTLAGPNEQFF. In DNA form, the CDR3 reads TGTGCCAGCACCCTAGCGGGACCCAATGAGCAGTTCTTC.